These 17 T cell receptor beta chains were sequenced from one sample in a study of neurological immune-mediated disorders. Regarding time point: longitudinal time-point 3. MiXCR, run by TCRdb on the 5' RACE reads, gives a single entry per CDR3 protein. The data show approximately 58,000 distinct CDR3 sequences, with more than 7% seen just once and 1.5% to 2% held by the top ten. Specimen: PBMCs. These receptors all stem from a woman in her 40s in good health.

This clonotype was recorded once. The gene calls are TRBV10-3 and TRBJ2-7; TRBD1 matches at 9 bases. Germline assignment: CDR1 ENHRY and CDR2 SYGVKD. This CDR3 spans 14 amino acids. The V and J ends lost 10 bases and 6 bases, in that order; junction bases with no gene match: 13. CDR3 in DNA: TGTGCCACCATCGCCGGGACAGGGTCTATCGAGCAGTACTTC. It translates to CATIAGTGSIEQYF.

In its sample, this clonotype was seen many times. Written as DNA, the CDR3 is TGCAGCGCCATGGACAGCTTTTCATATGGCTACACCTTC. Protein product: CSAMDSFSYGYTF. V gene TRBV20-1 combines with J gene TRBJ1-2; D may be TRBD1 (6 bases). This CDR3 is 13 amino acids long. Germline CDR1 is DFQATT and CDR2 is SNEGSKA (reference sequence).

This clonotype was recorded many times. V gene TRBV5-6 combines with J gene TRBJ2-1, with unresolved D. The CDR3 runs to 15 residues. Per the germline V gene, CDR1 is SGHDT and CDR2 is YYEEEE. Trimming stripped 0 bases from V and 1 base from J, with 8 bases between. In DNA form, the CDR3 reads TGTGCCAGCAGCTTGGTGGTACAGTCCTACAATGAGCAGTTCTTC. It specifies CASSLVVQSYNEQFF.

The V gene is TRBV3-1, the J gene TRBJ2-3; the match to TRBD2 covers 9 bases. The CDR3 consists of 16 residues. The V gene end was trimmed by 2 bases and the J gene end by 5 bases; junction bases not matched to a gene: 8. Germline V gene sequence: CDR1 LGHDT, CDR2 YNNKEL (reference sequence). The CDR3 DNA is TGTGCCAGCAGCCAACTAGCGGGGCGGCGCGGAGATACGCAGTATTTT. It is translated as CASSQLAGRRGDTQYF.

Many counts were recorded for this clonotype. This chain connects TRBV5-5 to TRBJ1-2; TRBD1 agrees at 7 bases. CDR3 length equals 16 residues. V shed 4 bases and J 5 bases; nucleotides not matched to a gene: 14. Germline-derived CDR1 and CDR2 are SGHKS and YYEKEE (reference sequence). The CDR3 region is CASSTGGQRLTYGYTF. The CDR3 DNA is TGTGCCAGCAGCACTGGGGGACAGAGACTTACTTATGGCTACACCTTC.

The chain combines TRBV7-6 with TRBJ2-1; 7 nucleotides line up with TRBD2. The junction had 8 bases not matched to a gene; V was cut back by 1 base and J by 8 bases. Germline CDR1 SGHVS, CDR2 FNYEAQ. This CDR3 region has 15 residues. CDR3: CASSLELRGVHEQFF. The CDR3 DNA reads TGTGCCAGCAGCTTAGAACTCCGGGGGGTCCATGAGCAGTTCTTC.

The table lists this clonotype with many counts. The CDR3 region has the DNA TGTGCCAGCAGTGACCCATCTAGCGGGAGCACAGATACGCAGTATTTT. Translated: CASSDPSSGSTDTQYF. The J gene is TRBJ2-3, the V gene TRBV6-4; 8 nucleotides agree with TRBD2. The CDR3 runs to 16 residues. Germline trimming cut 2 bases from V and 0 bases from J; bases unmatched to any gene: 4. Germline V gives CDR1 MRHNA, CDR2 SNTAGT.

This clonotype was seen ten or more times. This chain links TRBV20-1 with TRBJ1-4; D unclear. The CDR3 spans 15 residues. The V gene's germline CDR1 is DFQATT and CDR2 SNEGSKA (reference sequence). Trimming shortened V by 3 bases and J by 7 bases, and 18 bases separated the two germline ends. CDR3 nucleotide sequence: TGCAGTGCTAGTCTCCCAGGTTCTCGAAGTGAAAAACTGTTTTTT. Amino acids: CSASLPGSRSEKLFF.

This clonotype came up many times. The chain carries TRBV7-2 and TRBJ2-7, with 7 nucleotides matching TRBD2. V shed 2 bases, J shed 7 bases, and the junction held 11 bases outside the gene matches. This CDR3 is 15 amino acids long. Germline CDR1 SGHTA, CDR2 FQGNSA. DNA of the CDR3: TGTGCCAGCAGCTTAACAGCGGGGACCCTCTGGGAGCAGTACTTC. Amino acids: CASSLTAGTLWEQYF. The variable domain in full, with the rest retrieved from reference TRBV7-2 and TRBJ2-7, is GAGVSQSPSNKVTEKGKDVELRCDPISGHTALYWYRQSLGQGLEFLIYFQGNSAPDKSGLPSDRFSAERTGGSVSTLTIQRTQQEDSAVYLCASSLTAGTLWEQYFGPGTRLTVT.

This clonotype was observed many times. The V gene is TRBV5-1, the J gene TRBJ2-1; 7 nucleotides line up with TRBD1. CDR3 length: 15 residues. With 4 bases clipped from V and 0 bases from J, the junction kept 4 bases outside the gene matches. Germline V gene lookup returns CDR1 SGHRS and CDR2 YFSETQ. This CDR3 is CASSTTGISYNEQFF. CDR3 bases: TGCGCCAGCAGCACGACAGGGATCTCCTACAATGAGCAGTTCTTC.

There are many counts of this clonotype. The rearrangement links TRBV13 to TRBJ2-7; TRBD2 agrees at 13 bases. Germline lookup yields CDR1 PRHDT and CDR2 FYEKMQ (reference sequence). There are 15 residues in the CDR3. V trimming: 5 bases; J trimming: 3 bases; junction bases outside the gene matches: 4. The DNA of the CDR3 is TGTGCCAGCAGCCTGGGACTAGCGGGGAACTACGAGCAGTACTTC. Translation gives CASSLGLAGNYEQYF.

In its sample, this clonotype was seen many times. The V gene is TRBV7-2, the J gene TRBJ2-1, with TRBD2 identical over 12 bases. V lost 0 bases to trimming and J lost 5 bases; unmatched junction nucleotides: 11. The CDR3 is 19 residues long. The germline CDR1 and CDR2 sequences are SGHTA and FQGNSA. CDR3 DNA: TGTGCCAGCAGCTTAGCGCTTTTTAGGCTAGCGGGGGGGGACAATGAGCAGTTCTTC. This translates into CASSLALFRLAGGDNEQFF.

Many counts were recorded for this clonotype. This chain joins TRBV6-2 or TRBV6-3 and TRBJ1-1; no reliable D call. This CDR3 region has 13 residues. The germline V and J ends were trimmed by 2 bases and 0 bases, with 4 bases remaining between them. Germline V CDR1 and CDR2: MNHEY, SVGEGT. CDR3 bases: TGTGCCAGCAGTTACCGTGTGAACACTGAAGCTTTCTTT. Translation: CASSYRVNTEAFF.

The J gene is TRBJ2-7, the V gene TRBV7-3; 8 bases are a match to TRBD1. This CDR3 contains 15 residues. Germline V gives CDR1 SGHTA, CDR2 FQGTGA. V lost 5 bases, J lost 5 bases, and 11 bases stayed unmatched. The CDR3 region has the DNA TGTGCCAGCAGCCGGACAGGGCGCCGCAAGGACGAGCAGTACTTC. Encoded protein: CASSRTGRRKDEQYF.

This clonotype occurred many times. The chain links TRBV20-1 to TRBJ1-5; 7 nucleotides agree with TRBD1. The V gene's germline CDR1 is DFQATT and CDR2 SNEGSKA (reference sequence). The CDR3 is made up of 18 amino acids. Unmatched junction bases numbered 14, after V lost 3 bases and J lost 0 bases. The CDR3 DNA reads TGCAGTGCTAGTAGTCCAGGGGGAGACCCACTTAGCAATCAGCCCCAGCATTTT. Its translation: CSASSPGGDPLSNQPQHF.

This sequence joins TRBV6-1 and TRBJ2-5, with a tentative D call TRBD2 (6 bases). The germline V gene encodes CDR1 MNHNS and CDR2 SASEGT. V lost 7 bases, J lost 5 bases, and 14 bases lay in between. The CDR3 has 13 amino acids. CDR3 coding DNA: TGTGCCAGCAATCGGGGCGCGGGGGAGACCCAGTACTTC. Its translation is CASNRGAGETQYF.

This clonotype was recorded at least ten times. The J gene is TRBJ2-7, the V gene TRBV5-6; D is unresolved. The CDR3 consists of 14 residues. Deletions cut 0 bases from V and 0 bases from J, with 7 bases between. From germline, CDR1 is SGHDT and CDR2 YYEEEE. The DNA of the CDR3 is TGTGCCAGCAGCTTGGTAGGGCACTCCTACGAGCAGTACTTC. Translated, it gives CASSLVGHSYEQYF.